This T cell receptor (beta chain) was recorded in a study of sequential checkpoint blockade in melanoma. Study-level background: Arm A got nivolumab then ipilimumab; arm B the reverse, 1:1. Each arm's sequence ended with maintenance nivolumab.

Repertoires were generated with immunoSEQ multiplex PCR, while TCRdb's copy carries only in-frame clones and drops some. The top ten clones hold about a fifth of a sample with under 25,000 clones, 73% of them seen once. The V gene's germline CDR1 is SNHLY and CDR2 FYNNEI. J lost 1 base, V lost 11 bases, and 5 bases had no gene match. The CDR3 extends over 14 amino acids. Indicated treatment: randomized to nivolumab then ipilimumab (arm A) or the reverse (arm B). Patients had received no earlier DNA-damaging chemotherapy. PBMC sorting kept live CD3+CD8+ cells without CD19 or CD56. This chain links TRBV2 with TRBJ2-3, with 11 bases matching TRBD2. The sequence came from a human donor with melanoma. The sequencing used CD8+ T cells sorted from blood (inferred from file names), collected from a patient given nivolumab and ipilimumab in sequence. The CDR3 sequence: CAGVAGGGTDTQYF. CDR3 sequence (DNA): TGTGCCGGGGTAGCGGGAGGGGGCACAGATACGCAGTATTTT.